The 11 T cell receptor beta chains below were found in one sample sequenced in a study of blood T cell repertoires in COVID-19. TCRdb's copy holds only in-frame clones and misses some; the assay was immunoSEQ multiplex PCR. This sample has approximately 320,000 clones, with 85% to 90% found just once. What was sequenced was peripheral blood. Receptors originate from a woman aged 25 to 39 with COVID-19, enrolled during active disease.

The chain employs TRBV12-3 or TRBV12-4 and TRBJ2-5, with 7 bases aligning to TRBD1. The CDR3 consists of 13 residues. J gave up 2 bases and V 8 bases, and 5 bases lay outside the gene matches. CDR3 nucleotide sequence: TGTGCCAGCGGAGACAGGGCTCAAGAGACCCAGTACTTC. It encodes CASGDRAQETQYF.

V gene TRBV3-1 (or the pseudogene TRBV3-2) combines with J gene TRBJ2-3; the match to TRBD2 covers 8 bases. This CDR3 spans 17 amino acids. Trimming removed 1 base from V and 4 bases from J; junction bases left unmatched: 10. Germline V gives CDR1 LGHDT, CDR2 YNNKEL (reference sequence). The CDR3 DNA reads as TGTGCCAGCAGCCAAGGCAATAGCGGGGAAGCAGCAGATACGCAGTATTTT. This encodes CASSQGNSGEAADTQYF.

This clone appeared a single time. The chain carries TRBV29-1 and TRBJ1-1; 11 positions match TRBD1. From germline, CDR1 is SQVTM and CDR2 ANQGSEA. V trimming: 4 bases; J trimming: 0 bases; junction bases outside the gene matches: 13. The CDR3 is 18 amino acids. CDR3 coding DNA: TGCAGCGTTGTAGGTCCAGGGGGACAGGGGGGTGTGAACACTGAAGCTTTCTTT. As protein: CSVVGPGGQGGVNTEAFF.

In DNA form, the CDR3 reads TGTGCCAGCAGCTCAAGACAGGGGGTGGCCAAAAACATTCAGTACTTC. Translating gives CASSSRQGVAKNIQYF. J is TRBJ2-4 and V is TRBV13; 9 bases fit TRBD1. Germline V gene data show CDR1 as PRHDT and CDR2 as FYEKMQ (reference sequence). V lost 4 bases and J lost 1; bases outside the gene matches: 5. The CDR3 length is 16 residues.

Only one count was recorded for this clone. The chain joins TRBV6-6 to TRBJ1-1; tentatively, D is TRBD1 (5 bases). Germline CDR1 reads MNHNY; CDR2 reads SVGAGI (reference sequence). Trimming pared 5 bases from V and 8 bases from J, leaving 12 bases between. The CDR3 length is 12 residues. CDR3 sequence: CASSRNRKEAFF. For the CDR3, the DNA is TGTGCCAGCAGTCGTAACAGGAAAGAAGCTTTCTTT.

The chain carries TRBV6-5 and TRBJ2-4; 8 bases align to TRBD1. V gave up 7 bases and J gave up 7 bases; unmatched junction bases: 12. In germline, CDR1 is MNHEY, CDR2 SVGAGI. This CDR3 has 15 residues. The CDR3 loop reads CASKVSTGGRNIQYF. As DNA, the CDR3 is TGTGCCAGCAAGGTCTCAACAGGGGGTAGGAACATTCAGTACTTC.

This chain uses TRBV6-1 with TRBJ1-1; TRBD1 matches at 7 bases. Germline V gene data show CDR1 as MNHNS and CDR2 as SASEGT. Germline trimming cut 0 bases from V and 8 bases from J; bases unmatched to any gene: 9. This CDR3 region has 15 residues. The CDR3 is CASSEASTGRREAFF. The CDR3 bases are TGTGCCAGCAGTGAAGCGTCGACAGGGAGGAGGGAAGCTTTCTTT.

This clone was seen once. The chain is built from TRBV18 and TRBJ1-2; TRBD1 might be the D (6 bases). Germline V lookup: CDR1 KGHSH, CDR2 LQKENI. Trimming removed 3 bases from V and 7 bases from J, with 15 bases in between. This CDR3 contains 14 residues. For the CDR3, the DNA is TGTGCCAGCTCACCGCAGGACAGTCCCAGTGGCTACACCTTC. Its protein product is CASSPQDSPSGYTF.

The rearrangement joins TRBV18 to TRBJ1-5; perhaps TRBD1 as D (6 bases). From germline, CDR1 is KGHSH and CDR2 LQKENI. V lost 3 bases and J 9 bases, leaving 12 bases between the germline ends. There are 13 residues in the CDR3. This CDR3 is CASSPDSLWPQHF. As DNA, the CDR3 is TGTGCCAGCTCACCGGACAGCCTATGGCCCCAGCATTTT. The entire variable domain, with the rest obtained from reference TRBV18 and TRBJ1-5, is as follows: NAGVMQNPRHLVRRRGQEARLRCSPMKGHSHVYWYRQLPEEGLKFMVYLQKENIIDESGMPKERFSAEFPKEGPSILRIQQVVRGDSAAYFCASSPDSLWPQHFGDGTRLSIL.

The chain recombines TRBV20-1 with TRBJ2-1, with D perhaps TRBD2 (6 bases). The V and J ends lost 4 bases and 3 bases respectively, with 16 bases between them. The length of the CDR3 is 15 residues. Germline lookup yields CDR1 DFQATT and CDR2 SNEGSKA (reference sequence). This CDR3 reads CSATELAEIYNEQFF. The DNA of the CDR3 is TGCAGTGCTACTGAACTAGCTGAGATCTACAATGAGCAGTTCTTC.

CDR3 sequence reads: CASSKRTATYEKLFF. As DNA, the CDR3 is TGCGCCAGCAGCAAAAGGACAGCTACCTATGAAAAACTGTTTTTT. J is TRBJ1-4 and V is TRBV5-1, with D perhaps TRBD1 (6 bases). V lost 4 bases to trimming and J lost 6 bases, with 16 bases between them. This CDR3 has 15 residues. The germline gives CDR1 SGHRS, CDR2 YFSETQ.